This T cell receptor (beta chain) originates from a study of control samples from healthy donors and cancer patients. The protocol was immunoSEQ multiplex PCR, while the TCRdb copy is restricted to in-frame clones and leaves out a portion. Of approximately 93,000 clones listed, approximately 91% are singletons. The CDR3 loop spans 12 amino acids. Germline values: CDR1 SNHLY, CDR2 FYNNEI. This sequence joins TRBV2 and TRBJ2-7; TRBD1 might be the D (5 bases). The sequencing sample was made of PBMCs. The TCR comes from a woman aged 45-59 years with colorectal cancer. CDR3 loop: CASSEKPAGIHV. CDR3 in DNA: TGTGCCAGCAGTGAGAAGCCGGCAGGGATACACGTC.